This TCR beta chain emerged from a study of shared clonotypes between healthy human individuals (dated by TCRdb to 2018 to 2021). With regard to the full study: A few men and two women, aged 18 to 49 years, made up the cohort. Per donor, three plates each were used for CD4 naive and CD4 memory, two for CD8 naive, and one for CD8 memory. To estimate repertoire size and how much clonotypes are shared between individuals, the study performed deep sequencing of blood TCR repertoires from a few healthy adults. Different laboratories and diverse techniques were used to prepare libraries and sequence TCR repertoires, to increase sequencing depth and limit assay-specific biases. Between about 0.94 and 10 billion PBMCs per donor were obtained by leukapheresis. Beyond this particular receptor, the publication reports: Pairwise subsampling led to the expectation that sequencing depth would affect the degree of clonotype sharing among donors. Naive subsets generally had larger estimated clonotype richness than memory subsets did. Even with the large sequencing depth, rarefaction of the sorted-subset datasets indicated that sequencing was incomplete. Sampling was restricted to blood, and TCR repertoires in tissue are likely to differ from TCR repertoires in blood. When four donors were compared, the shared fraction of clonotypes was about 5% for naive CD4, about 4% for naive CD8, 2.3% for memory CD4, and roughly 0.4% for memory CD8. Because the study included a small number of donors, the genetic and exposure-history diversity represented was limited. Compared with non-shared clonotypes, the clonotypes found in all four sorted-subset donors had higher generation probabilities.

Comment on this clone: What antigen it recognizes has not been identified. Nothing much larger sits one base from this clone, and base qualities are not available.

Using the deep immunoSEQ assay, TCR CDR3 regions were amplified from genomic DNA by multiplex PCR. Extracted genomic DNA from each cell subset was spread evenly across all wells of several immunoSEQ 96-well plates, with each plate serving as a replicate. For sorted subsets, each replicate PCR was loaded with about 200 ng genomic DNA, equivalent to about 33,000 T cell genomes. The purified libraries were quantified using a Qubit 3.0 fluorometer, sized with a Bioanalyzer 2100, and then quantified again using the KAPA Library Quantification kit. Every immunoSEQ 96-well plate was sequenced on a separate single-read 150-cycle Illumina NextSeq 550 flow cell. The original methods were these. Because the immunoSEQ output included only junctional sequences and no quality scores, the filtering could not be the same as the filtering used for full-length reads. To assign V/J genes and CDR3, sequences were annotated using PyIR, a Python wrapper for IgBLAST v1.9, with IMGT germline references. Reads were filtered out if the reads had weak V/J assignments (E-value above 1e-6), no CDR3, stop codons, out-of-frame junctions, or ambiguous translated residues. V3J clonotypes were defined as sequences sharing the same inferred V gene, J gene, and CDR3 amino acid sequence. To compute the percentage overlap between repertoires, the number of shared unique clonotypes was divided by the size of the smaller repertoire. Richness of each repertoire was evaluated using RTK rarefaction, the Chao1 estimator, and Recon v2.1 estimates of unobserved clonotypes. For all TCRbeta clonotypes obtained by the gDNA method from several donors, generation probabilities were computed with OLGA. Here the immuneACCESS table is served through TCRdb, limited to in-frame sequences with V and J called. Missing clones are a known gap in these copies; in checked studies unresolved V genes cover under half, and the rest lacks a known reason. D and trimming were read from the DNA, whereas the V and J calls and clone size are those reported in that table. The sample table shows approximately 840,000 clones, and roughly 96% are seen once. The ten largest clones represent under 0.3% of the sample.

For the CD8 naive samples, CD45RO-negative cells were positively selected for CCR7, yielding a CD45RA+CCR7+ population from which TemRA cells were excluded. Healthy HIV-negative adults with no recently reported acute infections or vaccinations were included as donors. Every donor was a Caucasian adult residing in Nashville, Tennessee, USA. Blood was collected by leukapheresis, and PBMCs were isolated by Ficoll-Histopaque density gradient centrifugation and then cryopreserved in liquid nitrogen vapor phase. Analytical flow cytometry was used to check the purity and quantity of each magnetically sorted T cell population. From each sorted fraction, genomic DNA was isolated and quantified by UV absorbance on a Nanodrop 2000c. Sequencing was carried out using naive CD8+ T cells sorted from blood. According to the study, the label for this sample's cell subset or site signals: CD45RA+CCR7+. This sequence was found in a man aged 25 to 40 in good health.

Here is the DNA: TGTGCCAGCAGCCCCCGGGAGCGGGAGGCCTACGAGCAGTACTTC. The translation is CASSPREREAYEQYF. In this chain, TRBV7-9 is recombined with TRBJ2-7, with 9 central nucleotides matching TRBD2. Reading the germline V gene (reference sequence) gives CDR1 SEHNR and CDR2 FQNEAQ. Measured from the cysteine to the phenylalanine, the CDR3 is 15 residues long. The CDR3 DNA has 45 bases and is translated from base 1. Trimming takes 5 bases off V and 2 bases off J; junction bases not matched to a gene: 7.